The 6 T cell receptor beta chains below come from one sample, sequenced in a study of blood T cell repertoires in COVID-19. TCRdb keeps only in-frame clones here, not all; method: immunoSEQ multiplex PCR. Among about 120,000 clones listed, approximately 87% were seen once. Sequenced: peripheral blood. These receptors originate from a woman between 45 and 60 years old with acute or convalescent COVID-19.

V gene TRBV9 combines with J gene TRBJ2-5, with D perhaps TRBD1 (6 bases). Germline CDR1 SGDLS, CDR2 YYNGEE. This CDR3 is built from 15 residues. V lost 0 bases and J 5 bases, leaving 14 bases between the germline ends. The CDR3 is CASSVGSPRGETQYF. The CDR3 DNA reads as TGTGCCAGCAGCGTAGGGTCACCCAGGGGCGAGACCCAGTACTTC.

The chain employs TRBV6-5 and TRBJ2-7, with TRBD2 matching over 7 bases. The V gene end was trimmed by 0 bases and the J gene end by 4 bases; junction bases not matched to a gene: 3. From germline, CDR1 is MNHEY and CDR2 SVGAGI. The CDR3 length is 14 residues. CDR3: CASSYSTSRYEQYF. CDR3 sequence (DNA): TGTGCCAGCAGTTACTCGACTAGCAGGTACGAGCAGTACTTC.

The genes are TRBV4-2 and TRBJ2-1, with TRBD1 identical over 9 bases. The CDR3 has 15 residues. The germline V gene has CDR1 LGHNA and CDR2 YNFKEQ. V was clipped by 4 bases and J by 4 bases; unmatched bases: 5. The CDR3 DNA reads as TGTGCCAGCAGCCCTGGGACAGGGCGATACAATGAGCAGTTCTTC. Amino acids: CASSPGTGRYNEQFF.

The chain is built from TRBV30 and TRBJ2-1; 9 nucleotides align to TRBD1. From germline, CDR1 is GTSNPN and CDR2 SVGIG (reference sequence). CDR3 length: 14 amino acids. V was clipped by 3 bases and J by 6 bases; unmatched bases: 6. CDR3 amino acids: CAWRRLDRGNEQFF. The DNA of the CDR3 is TGTGCCTGGAGACGACTGGACAGGGGCAATGAGCAGTTCTTC.

CDR3 loop: CASSGQPKNTEAFF. CDR3 nucleotides: TGTGCCAGCAGTGGACAGCCAAAGAACACTGAAGCTTTCTTT. This chain uses TRBV25-1 with TRBJ1-1; possible D gene TRBD1, 5 bases. This CDR3 comprises 14 residues. Germline CDR1 reads MGHDK; CDR2 reads SYGVNS. Deletions cut 4 bases from V and 1 base from J, with 10 bases between.

This CDR3 is CATKRGMGDTDTQYF. In DNA, the CDR3 is TGTGCCACCAAACGCGGTATGGGTGACACAGATACGCAGTATTTT. The chain joins TRBV24-1 to TRBJ2-3; D call uncertain. CDR3 size: 15 residues. V was clipped by 8 bases and J by 2 bases, with 16 bases between them. Germline assignment: CDR1 KGHDR and CDR2 SFDVKD.